A single sample is the source of the 20 T cell receptor beta chains below, sequenced in a study of tumor-infiltrating lymphocytes in primary liver carcinoma. Alongside blood RNA obtained from unsorted whole blood, germline DNA was also extracted. From roughly 500 ng total RNA, TCR beta cDNA was generated with a primer in the constant region. Three nested multiplex PCR rounds, a slightly modified ARM-PCR method, built the TCR beta libraries. Forward primers for TRBV1-TRBV30 and a C-beta reverse primer served the first two PCR rounds, at 10 cycles each. TCRdb used MiXCR to reprocess the multiplex PCR reads, holding one entry per CDR3 protein. The sample shows hundreds of thousands of distinct CDR3 sequences, about 50% of them seen only once. Sequenced: peripheral blood. Every receptor here comes from a woman aged 25 to 39 with primary liver carcinoma and hepatitis B virus infection.

Concerning this clonotype itself: One junction end does not reproduce the germline sequence, and a read error may be involved. This chain connects TRBV6-6 to TRBJ2-1; possibly TRBD1 or TRBD2 for D (6 bases each). This CDR3 spans 16 amino acids. In germline, CDR1 is MNHNY, CDR2 SVGAGI (reference sequence). The CDR3 spells CASSRGAGSSYNEQSF. CDR3 DNA sequence: TGTGCCAGCAGTAGGGGGGCGGGGAGCTCCTACAATGAGCAGTCCTTC.

Of note for this clonotype: A much larger clone sits a single nucleotide away, making a read error possible. The chain recombines TRBV6-1 with TRBJ1-5, with 8 bases lining up with TRBD1. Germline CDR1 MNHNS, CDR2 SASEGT. The CDR3 length is 14 residues. Written as DNA, the CDR3 is TGTGTCAGCAGGGGCAGGGGGCGTAGTCAGCCCCAGCATTTT. Amino acid sequence: CVSRGRGRSQPQHF.

The chain joins TRBV11-2 to TRBJ2-3, with D unresolved. The germline CDR1 and CDR2 sequences are SGHAT and FQNNGV. The CDR3 consists of 11 residues. The CDR3 DNA sequence: TGTATCAGCAGCTCTGGAGATACGCAGTATTTT. Its protein product is CISSSGDTQYF.

Concerning this clonotype itself: At one end the junction does not follow the germline gene, possibly because of a read error. The chain has TRBV29-1 and TRBJ2-3; 11 bases are a match to TRBD2. CDR3 size: 17 residues. Germline V CDR1 and CDR2: SQVTM, ANQGSEA. CDR3: CSAALGGLAGGTETQYF. The CDR3, as DNA: TGCAGCGCTGCGTTAGGAGGTCTAGCGGGAGGAACAGAAACGCAGTATTTT.

On this clonotype itself: It may be a read error: a sequence one base away is much more abundant. The chain couples TRBV12-5 to TRBJ2-1; 11 bases are a match to TRBD2. Germline trimming cut 7 bases from V and 5 bases from J; bases unmatched to any gene: 7. The CDR3 sequence is 15 residues long. The germline V gene encodes CDR1 LGHNT and CDR2 FRNRAP. CDR3 residues: CASAETSGADNEQFF. The CDR3 DNA sequence: TGTGCTAGTGCAGAGACTAGCGGGGCTGACAATGAGCAGTTCTTC.

This clonotype was found a few times. The chain couples TRBV4-2 to TRBJ1-1, with D unclear. The CDR3 is 15 residues long. The V and J ends lost 1 base and 3 bases respectively, with 12 bases between them. The germline V gene has CDR1 LGHNA and CDR2 YNFKEQ. In DNA form, the CDR3 reads TGTGCCAGCAGCCAAGTATCAATCGACTACACTGAAGCTTTCTTT. Its protein is CASSQVSIDYTEAFF.

On this clonotype: A much larger clone sits a single nucleotide away, making a read error possible. This likely comes from a read error, as the CDR3 has no conserved phenylalanine or tryptophan at its end. J is TRBJ1-1 and V is TRBV6-2 or TRBV6-3; tentatively, D is TRBD1 (6 bases). Germline-derived CDR1 and CDR2 are MNHEY and SVGEGT. V dropped 2 bases and J dropped 5 bases, with 18 bases sitting between them. This CDR3 comprises 16 residues. CDR3 DNA: TGTGCCAGCAGTTACGAGACAGGCGTTGGGAAGACTGAAGCTTTCTCT. It translates to CASSYETGVGKTEAFS.

The chain joins TRBV11-1 to TRBJ2-3; D is perhaps TRBD2 (5 bases). CDR1 is SGHAT and CDR2 is FQDESV in the germline V gene (reference sequence). The CDR3 length is 14 residues. The CDR3 here is CVSSLRGPGDTQYF. Here the CDR3 DNA reads TGTGTCAGTAGCTTAAGAGGGCCGGGGGATACGCAGTATTTT.

Of note for this clonotype: Being one base from a much bigger clone, this may be a read error. The chain carries TRBV5-4 and TRBJ2-5; D not certain. Trimming cost V 4 bases and J 1 base, with 8 bases left between them. This CDR3 spans 13 amino acids. From germline, CDR1 is SGHNT and CDR2 YYREEE (reference sequence). The CDR3 spells CASSVRSQETQYF. In nucleotides, the CDR3 is TGTGCCAGCAGCGTGAGATCCCAAGAGACCCAGTACTTC.

This clonotype has a count of ten or more. The J gene is TRBJ2-2, the V gene TRBV14, with D possibly matching TRBD2 (6 bases). Germline lookup yields CDR1 SGHDN and CDR2 FVKESK. The V end was cut by 1 base, the J end by 4 bases, with 28 bases between. This CDR3 is built from 21 residues. CDR3 coding DNA: TGTGCCAGCAGCCAAGGATTAGTTGGGGACCCCGGGAGAATGGGCACCGGGGAGCTGTTTTTT. The encoded protein is CASSQGLVGDPGRMGTGELFF.

About this clonotype itself: Just one base apart from a much larger clone, this may be a read error. The CDR3 ends on some other residue instead of the conserved phenylalanine or tryptophan, so this is likely a read error. It is unclear where the CDR3 begins or ends on the DNA, so no DNA is shown, and the CDR3 is as TCRdb lists it. V gene TRBV4-3 combines with J gene TRBJ2-7; the DNA was not used to check the table's D call, TRBD1. Ends included, the CDR3 has 11 residues. Germline V lookup: CDR1 LGHNA, CDR2 YSLEER. The CDR3 sequence is CASTRALTGRI.

Notes on this clonotype: Sequence at one end of the junction differs from germline and may be a read error. V and J are TRBV6-1 and TRBJ2-2, with D perhaps TRBD2 (6 bases). The CDR3 loop spans 13 amino acids. CDR1 MNHNS and CDR2 SASEGT come from the germline V gene. Written as DNA, the CDR3 is TGTGCCTGCAGTGTTTCGGGGGTCGGGGAGCCGTTTTTT. Amino acid sequence: CACSVSGVGEPFF.

Ten or more counts support this clonotype. The rearrangement links TRBV12-3 or TRBV12-4 to TRBJ2-5, with TRBD2 identical over 13 bases. This CDR3 has 15 residues. J gave up 5 bases and V 8 bases, and 8 bases lay outside the gene matches. CDR3 sequence: CASCRLAGGSETQYF. The CDR3 DNA is TGTGCCAGCTGCCGACTAGCGGGAGGTTCGGAGACCCAGTACTTC.

The chain combines TRBV14 with TRBJ1-2; TRBD1 is a possible D gene (5 bases). V gave up 2 bases and J gave up 6 bases, with 10 bases separating them. The CDR3 sequence is 13 residues long. CDR1 and CDR2 (germline): SGHDN, FVKESK. CDR3 sequence (DNA): TGTGCCAGCAGCCAAAGGATAGGGGATGGCTACACCTTC. Its translation is CASSQRIGDGYTF.

Of note for this clonotype: One end of the junction varies from germline; a read error may be responsible. The V call is TRBV19, the J call TRBJ2-7; TRBD1 matches at 7 bases. Per the germline V gene, CDR1 is LNHDA and CDR2 is SQIVND (reference sequence). This CDR3 has 16 residues. This chain's CDR3 is CASSIAGTESSYEQHF. The CDR3 DNA sequence: TGTGCCAGTAGTATTGCCGGGACAGAGAGCTCCTACGAGCAGCACTTC. The variable domain in full, completed from reference TRBV19 and TRBJ2-7, reads DGGITQSPKYLFRKEGQNVTLSCEQNLNHDAMYWYRQDPGQGLRLIYYSQIVNDFQKGDIAEGYSVSREKKESFPLTVTSAQKNPTAFYLCASSIAGTESSYEQHFGPGTRLTVT.

Points on this clonotype: Given a much more abundant clone one base away, this may be a read error. The rearrangement joins TRBV4-3 to TRBJ2-3; D gene ambiguous. There are 16 residues in the CDR3. Per germline, CDR1 LGHNA and CDR2 YSLEER. The V end was cut by 0 bases, the J end by 7 bases, with 17 bases between. Here the CDR3 DNA reads TGCGCCAGCAGCCAAGATCCTTTGGCAGCCGCAAATACGCAGTATTTT. Amino acid sequence: CASSQDPLAAANTQYF.

This chain connects TRBV4-2 to TRBJ1-2; D unresolved. The germline V gene has CDR1 LGHNA and CDR2 YNFKEQ. The CDR3 consists of 14 residues. Trimming shortened V by 1 base and J by 1 base, and 7 bases separated the two germline ends. CDR3 sequence: CASSQGESNYGYTF. CDR3 sequence (DNA): TGTGCCAGCAGCCAAGGGGAGAGTAACTATGGCTACACCTTC.

J is TRBJ1-5 and V is TRBV10-3; TRBD1 might be the D (6 bases). The CDR3 consists of 14 residues. CDR1 and CDR2 (germline): ENHRY, SYGVKD. For the CDR3, the DNA is TGTACCACCGGGAAGGGACATGGGAATCAGCCCCAGCATTTT. The encoded protein is CTTGKGHGNQPQHF.

With respect to this clonotype: An end of the junction differs from the germline gene, which may be a read error. The chain recombines TRBV11-2 with TRBJ2-7, with a tentative D call TRBD2 (6 bases). The CDR3 extends over 14 amino acids. The germline V gene encodes CDR1 SGHAT and CDR2 FQNNGV. CDR3 sequence reads: CASSLRTSYYEQYF. CDR3 in DNA: TGTGCCAGCAGCTTACGTACTAGCTACTACGAGCAATACTTC.

Many counts were recorded for this clonotype. The V call is TRBV6-2 or TRBV6-3, the J call TRBJ1-2; D might be TRBD1 (5 bases). V was cut by 11 bases and J by 2 bases, with 15 bases left in between. This CDR3 region has 13 residues. CDR1 is MNHEY and CDR2 is SVGEGT in the germline V gene. The CDR3 loop reads CAASPGQNYGYTF. In nucleotides, the CDR3 is TGTGCCGCATCCCCTGGACAAAACTATGGCTACACCTTC.